This section outlines one T cell receptor (beta chain) sequence together with its context. What it recognizes is unknown. The data were obtained in a study of siplizumab effects on memory and regulatory T cells. Study-wide findings and caveats: Naive T cells apparently outstripped memory cells in diversity and seemed major alloresponse contributors. Naive-or-memory phenotypes were unassignable for roughly 75-96% of proliferating CD4+ or CD8+ clones.

Where a few donor pairs were concerned, the unstimulated naive, memory, effector memory and TEMRA subsets underwent sequencing. The germline V and J ends were trimmed by 5 bases and 4 bases, with 5 bases remaining between them. The CDR3 loop spans 12 amino acids. Germline V gene sequence: CDR1 MNHEY, CDR2 SVGAGI. The data were produced by immunoSEQ multiplex PCR, yet TCRdb's version contains in-frame clones alone and is incomplete. The table lists roughly 50,000 clones, about 97% of them singletons. The sample consisted of naive CD4+ T cells sorted from blood. This clonotype originated in a human donor in good health. J is TRBJ1-4 and V is TRBV6-5; D remains unclear. CDR3 coding DNA: TGTGCCAGCAGTAGATTTAATGAAAAACTGTTTTTT. As protein: CASSRFNEKLFF.